This T cell receptor beta chain derives from a study of CD8 T cells in Susac syndrome. The V and J ends lost 4 bases and 2 bases respectively, with 15 bases between them. The CDR3 has 15 amino acids. Germline V CDR1 and CDR2: DFQATT, SNEGSKA (reference sequence). Reverse transcription of roughly 0.5 to 1 ug RNA was carried out with random hexamers. TCR beta CDR3 was amplified by immunoSEQ covering 54 Vbeta and 13 Jbeta. TCRdb passed the immunoSEQ multiplex PCR reads through MiXCR, listing each CDR3 protein once. There are about 430,000 distinct CDR3 sequences in the sample; around 85% occur only once, and around 0.12% lies in the top ten. Sequencing of TCR beta covered CD8+ and CD4+ T cells obtained from blood.

The origin of this receptor is a human donor with multiple sclerosis. Sequencing was done on a sample of CD8+ T cells from PBMCs. V and J are TRBV20-1 and TRBJ1-3; a weak D match, TRBD1 (6 bases). CDR3 nucleotide sequence: TGCAGTGCTACCTTACAGGGAGGGGCTGGAAACACCATATATTTT. Translation gives CSATLQGGAGNTIYF.